The next 22 T cell receptor beta chains were all read from a single sample in a study of blood T cell repertoires in COVID-19. Repertoires were generated with immunoSEQ multiplex PCR, while TCRdb's copy carries only in-frame clones and drops some. This table holds about 220,000 clones, about four fifths found once. Sequenced: peripheral blood. The receptors derive from a woman aged 70-85 years with acute or convalescent COVID-19.

In DNA form, the CDR3 reads TGTGCCAGCAGCCTCCCCGGACAGTACGAGCAGTACTTC. It specifies CASSLPGQYEQYF. This chain links TRBV6-2 or TRBV6-3 with TRBJ2-7; maybe TRBD1 (6 bases). The germline V and J ends were trimmed by 6 bases and 4 bases, with 13 bases remaining between them. The CDR3 has 13 residues. Germline CDR1 and CDR2: MNHEY and SVGEGT.

This chain's CDR3 is CASRVGRMNTEAFF. For the CDR3, the DNA is TGTGCCAGCAGGGTGGGCCGCATGAACACTGAAGCTTTCTTT. The gene calls are TRBV28 and TRBJ1-1, with D unclear. With 6 bases removed from V and 0 bases from J, the gap between germline ends came to 11 bases. Germline loops: CDR1 MDHEN, CDR2 SYDVKM. This CDR3 is 14 amino acids long. Combining the CDR3 with reference TRBV28 and TRBJ1-1 gives the whole variable domain DVKVTQSSRYLVKRTGEKVFLECVQDMDHENMFWYRQDPGLGLRLIYFSYDVKMKEKGDIPEGYSVSREKKERFSLILESASTNQTSMYLCASRVGRMNTEAFFGQGTRLTVV.

The chain carries TRBV29-1 and TRBJ1-4, with D hard to call. Between the trimmed V and J ends, which lost 6 bases and 0 bases, there was a span of 14 bases. CDR3 size: 15 residues. Germline V gene data show CDR1 as SQVTM and CDR2 as ANQGSEA. CDR3 residues: CSVRGRAATNEKLFF. Here the CDR3 DNA reads TGCAGCGTGAGAGGGAGGGCTGCAACTAATGAAAAACTGTTTTTT.

V and J are TRBV3-1 (or the pseudogene TRBV3-2) and TRBJ1-2, with 7 bases fitting TRBD1. The V gene end was trimmed by 3 bases and the J gene end by 4 bases; junction bases not matched to a gene: 11. This CDR3 is built from 16 residues. Germline-derived CDR1 and CDR2 are LGHDT and YNNKEL (reference sequence). The CDR3 DNA reads as TGTGCCAGCAGCCATCTATATCGACAGGGTGGCTATGGCTACACCTTC. Its protein is CASSHLYRQGGYGYTF.

V usage is TRBV7-2 and J usage is TRBJ1-1; weak D call: TRBD1 (6 bases). The CDR3 covers 13 residues. Germline V gene data show CDR1 as SGHTA and CDR2 as FQGNSA. V was trimmed by 2 bases and J by 4 bases, leaving 8 bases between them. The CDR3 bases are TGTGCCAGCAGCTTAATAGGGGGCACTGAAGCTTTCTTT. This codes for CASSLIGGTEAFF. The full variable domain, in which reference TRBV7-2 and TRBJ1-1 provide the parts outside the CDR3, is GAGVSQSPSNKVTEKGKDVELRCDPISGHTALYWYRQSLGQGLEFLIYFQGNSAPDKSGLPSDRFSAERTGGSVSTLTIQRTQQEDSAVYLCASSLIGGTEAFFGQGTRLTVV.

This clone has only a few counts. The chain carries TRBV7-9 and TRBJ1-1; D unresolved. Per germline, CDR1 SEHNR and CDR2 FQNEAQ (reference sequence). Trimming cost V 5 bases and J 4 bases, with 17 bases left between them. The CDR3 spans 15 residues. The DNA of the CDR3 is TGTGCCAGCAGCGTCGCAGGCCTTTTCCCCACTGAAGCTTTCTTT. As protein: CASSVAGLFPTEAFF.

The genes are TRBV7-8 and TRBJ1-1; TRBD1 agrees at 8 bases. J lost 6 bases, V lost 1 base, and 7 bases had no gene match. This CDR3 has 15 residues. Germline V lookup: CDR1 SGHVS, CDR2 FQNEAQ. The CDR3 spells CASSLEVRGRAEAFF. As DNA, the CDR3 is TGTGCCAGCAGCTTAGAGGTCAGGGGGCGGGCTGAAGCTTTCTTT.

The CDR3 bases are TGTGCCAGCTCTCCTACATTAGACAGTCTGAACACTGAAGCTTTCTTT. Amino acid sequence: CASSPTLDSLNTEAFF. The chain uses TRBV18 and TRBJ1-1; D possibly corresponds to TRBD1 (5 bases). The germline gives CDR1 KGHSH, CDR2 LQKENI. Trimming shortened V by 6 bases and J by 0 bases, and 17 bases separated the two germline ends. The CDR3 runs to 16 residues.

This clone was counted many times. J is TRBJ2-7 and V is TRBV2, with a possible D match to TRBD1 (6 bases). V was shortened by 5 bases and J by 2 bases, with 16 bases between the two germline ends. The germline V gene has CDR1 SNHLY and CDR2 FYNNEI. This CDR3 contains 15 residues. CDR3 region: CASSSQGIGPYEQYF. Here the CDR3 DNA reads TGTGCCAGCAGTTCACAGGGAATCGGGCCCTACGAGCAGTACTTC.

This chain connects TRBV3-1 (or the pseudogene TRBV3-2) to TRBJ1-2, with D perhaps matching TRBD1 (6 bases). Trimming left V 2 bases short and J 5 bases short, with 15 bases between. CDR3 length equals 15 residues. Looked up from germline, CDR1 is LGHDT and CDR2 is YNNKEL (reference sequence). CDR3 sequence (DNA): TGTGCCAGCAGCCAAATCGCAGGGGTTGGTTATGGCTACACCTTC. This encodes CASSQIAGVGYGYTF.

This sequence joins TRBV6-5 and TRBJ2-5; D perhaps matches TRBD2 (5 bases). Between the trimmed V and J ends, which lost 0 bases and 2 bases, there was a span of 13 bases. The length of the CDR3 is 16 residues. Germline CDR1 reads MNHEY; CDR2 reads SVGAGI. CDR3 DNA sequence: TGTGCCAGCAGTTACTCGAGTGCTAGGGAGCAAGAGACCCAGTACTTC. This gives the protein CASSYSSAREQETQYF.

This rearrangement joins TRBV27 to TRBJ2-3; 8 nucleotides line up with TRBD1. The CDR3 sequence is 14 residues long. CDR1 and CDR2 from the germline V gene are MNHEY and SMNVEV (reference sequence). Trimming removed 4 bases from V and 6 bases from J; junction bases left unmatched: 6. This CDR3 reads CASSSWTGRDTQYF. The CDR3 nucleotides are TGTGCCAGCAGTTCCTGGACAGGGCGGGATACGCAGTATTTT.

In DNA, the CDR3 is TGCGCCAGCAGCCCTCAGGGGGCGCGGGCAACTAATGAAAAACTGTTTTTT. It translates to CASSPQGARATNEKLFF. The chain employs TRBV5-1 and TRBJ1-4, with 8 bases aligning to TRBD1. The CDR3 spans 17 residues. Germline CDR1 and CDR2: SGHRS and YFSETQ. Trimming cost V 4 bases and J 0 bases; bases outside gene matches: 8.

This clone was seen a handful of times. The CDR3: CASSLGQGSSPLHF. DNA of the CDR3: TGTGCCAGCAGCCTGGGACAGGGATCTTCACCCCTCCACTTT. The rearrangement uses TRBV7-8 and TRBJ1-6; 9 bases fit TRBD1. The CDR3 runs 14 residues. Unmatched junction bases numbered 5, after V lost 5 bases and J lost 9 bases. Germline values: CDR1 SGHVS, CDR2 FQNEAQ.

V usage is TRBV4-2 and J usage is TRBJ2-7, with D possibly matching TRBD1 (6 bases). Germline CDR1 and CDR2: LGHNA and YNFKEQ. The germline V and J ends were trimmed by 1 base and 2 bases, with 18 bases remaining between them. This CDR3 comprises 17 residues. The CDR3 is CASSQVLATGVTYEQYF. Written as DNA, the CDR3 is TGTGCCAGCAGCCAAGTGCTCGCGACAGGTGTTACCTACGAGCAGTACTTC.

In DNA, the CDR3 is TGTGCCAGCAACCCGGACAGGGTTAATTCACCCCTCCACTTT. This codes for CASNPDRVNSPLHF. J is TRBJ1-6 and V is TRBV27; TRBD1 aligns across 8 bases. CDR1 MNHEY and CDR2 SMNVEV come from the germline V gene (reference sequence). The CDR3 has 14 residues. V shed 7 bases and J 6 bases; nucleotides not matched to a gene: 5.

This chain links TRBV4-3 with TRBJ1-3, with TRBD1 identical over 7 bases. Germline V CDR1 and CDR2: LGHNA, YSLEER. The CDR3 is 14 residues long. The V gene end was trimmed by 4 bases and the J gene end by 4 bases; junction bases not matched to a gene: 4. CDR3 sequence (DNA): TGCGCCAGCAGCCCACAGGGGCCGGGAAACACCATATATTTT. This sequence encodes CASSPQGPGNTIYF.

V and J are TRBV29-1 and TRBJ2-2, with 10 nucleotides matching TRBD1. CDR3 length equals 15 residues. After removal of 4 bases from V and 5 bases from J, the junction contained 7 bases not matched to a gene. Germline V gene lookup returns CDR1 SQVTM and CDR2 ANQGSEA. CDR3 bases: TGCAGCGTTGGACAGGGGGCAGTTAGGACCGGGGAGCTGTTTTTT. Residues: CSVGQGAVRTGELFF.

This chain joins TRBV28 and TRBJ2-4; 10 bases map to TRBD1. V was pared by 10 bases and J by 9 bases, with 15 bases of the junction left unmatched. Germline V CDR1 and CDR2: MDHEN, SYDVKM. CDR3 length equals 15 residues. The CDR3: CATYPPPGQGSIQYF. For the CDR3, the DNA is TGTGCCACCTATCCGCCTCCGGGACAGGGGTCCATTCAGTACTTC.

This sequence joins TRBV6-5 and TRBJ1-1, with a possible D match to TRBD1 (5 bases). The CDR3 is 15 residues long. CDR1 is MNHEY, CDR2 SVGAGI, per germline. V lost 8 bases to trimming and J lost 4 bases, with 20 bases between them. The CDR3 bases are TGTGCCAGCGGGTGGGAAAGGGGATCGGGCACTGAAGCTTTCTTT. Amino acid sequence: CASGWERGSGTEAFF.

This chain links TRBV5-1 with TRBJ1-2; TRBD1 aligns across 7 bases. CDR1 is SGHRS and CDR2 is YFSETQ in the germline V gene. CDR3 length: 14 residues. V was clipped by 0 bases and J by 5 bases; unmatched bases: 4. The CDR3 reads CASSLGQGFYGYTF. The CDR3 DNA follows: TGCGCCAGCAGCTTGGGACAGGGCTTTTATGGCTACACCTTC.

J is TRBJ2-1 and V is TRBV11-2; D is perhaps TRBD2 (5 bases). The CDR3 runs to 13 residues. With 7 bases removed from V and 12 bases from J, the gap between germline ends came to 19 bases. CDR1 is SGHAT, CDR2 FQNNGV, per germline. The CDR3 DNA reads TGTGCCAGCACCGGGAACTTCCCACTTGGGCAGTTCTTC. Amino acids: CASTGNFPLGQFF. Together with reference TRBV11-2 and TRBJ2-1, the CDR3 gives the full variable domain: EAGVAQSPRYKIIEKRQSVAFWCNPISGHATLYWYQQILGQGPKLLIQFQNNGVVDDSQLPKDRFSAERLKGVDSTLKIQPAKLEDSAVYLCASTGNFPLGQFFGPGTRLTVL.